The rows below give T cell receptor beta chains drawn from one sample of a study of blood T cell repertoires in COVID-19. TCRdb keeps only in-frame clones here, not all; method: immunoSEQ multiplex PCR. The top ten clones hold under 2% of a sample with roughly 200,000 clones, roughly 90% of them seen once. Sequences were obtained from peripheral blood. The origin of the receptors is a man younger than 35 with active or convalescent COVID-19. CDR3s include the opening cysteine and the closing phenylalanine or tryptophan. Fields, in order: clone size, J gene, V gene, CDR3 length, D gene, CDR3 DNA, CDR3 protein. The D gene is left open where the match is weak. For some rows the clone size is stated as once, few or many, or as a class when expanded; others skip it.

clone size: NA
J gene: TRBJ1-1
V gene: TRBV18
CDR3 length: 14
D gene: TRBD1
CDR3 DNA: TGTGCCAGCTCACGTGTACAGGGGGGGACTGAAGCTTTCTTT
CDR3 protein: CASSRVQGGTEAFF

clone size: NA
J gene: TRBJ2-3
V gene: TRBV7-2
CDR3 length: 14
D gene: NA
CDR3 DNA: TGTGCCAGCAAGATTAGCGCAAACACAGATACGCAGTATTTT
CDR3 protein: CASKISANTDTQYF

clone size: NA
J gene: TRBJ2-4
V gene: TRBV7-3
CDR3 length: 15
D gene: NA
CDR3 DNA: TGTGCCAGCAGCCGCGGCGCAGGGGAGGGAAACATTCAGTACTTC
CDR3 protein: CASSRGAGEGNIQYF

clone size: NA
J gene: TRBJ2-2
V gene: TRBV19
CDR3 length: 14
D gene: NA
CDR3 DNA: TGTGCCAGTAGTATAGACCAGGGCGCCGGGGAGCTGTTTTTT
CDR3 protein: CASSIDQGAGELFF

clone size: NA
J gene: TRBJ1-1
V gene: TRBV11-2
CDR3 length: 15
D gene: TRBD1
CDR3 DNA: TGTGCCAGCAGCTACGGGACAGGGGGCGGTACTGAAGCTTTCTTT
CDR3 protein: CASSYGTGGGTEAFF

clone size: NA
J gene: TRBJ1-1
V gene: TRBV7-2
CDR3 length: 13
D gene: NA
CDR3 DNA: TGTGCCAGCAGCTTAGGACTGGGTACTGAAGCTTTCTTT
CDR3 protein: CASSLGLGTEAFF

clone size: NA
J gene: TRBJ1-1
V gene: TRBV7-2
CDR3 length: 14
D gene: NA
CDR3 DNA: TGTGCCAGCAGCTCCGTGCCGTCGGACACTGAAGCTTTCTTT
CDR3 protein: CASSSVPSDTEAFF

clone size: NA
J gene: TRBJ2-1
V gene: TRBV19
CDR3 length: 18
D gene: TRBD2
CDR3 DNA: TGTGCCAGTAGTGGGGTAGCGGGAGGCCCGGCAAAGTACAATGAGCAGTTCTTC
CDR3 protein: CASSGVAGGPAKYNEQFF

clone size: NA
J gene: TRBJ1-1
V gene: TRBV5-1
CDR3 length: 14
D gene: NA
CDR3 DNA: TGCGCCAGCAGCTCAATGACAGGGAACACTGAAGCTTTCTTT
CDR3 protein: CASSSMTGNTEAFF

clone size: NA
J gene: TRBJ1-2
V gene: TRBV7-9
CDR3 length: 14
D gene: NA
CDR3 DNA: TGTGCCAGCAGCTTCGGACAGACTAACTATGGCTACACCTTC
CDR3 protein: CASSFGQTNYGYTF

clone size: NA
J gene: TRBJ1-4
V gene: TRBV5-4
CDR3 length: 14
D gene: NA
CDR3 DNA: TGTGCCAGCAGCCGTCAGGGTCCTAATGAAAAACTGTTTTTT
CDR3 protein: CASSRQGPNEKLFF

clone size: NA
J gene: TRBJ2-7
V gene: TRBV6-4
CDR3 length: 13
D gene: TRBD1
CDR3 DNA: TGTGCCAGCAGCCCCCAAACAGGGGAAGAGCAGTACTTC
CDR3 protein: CASSPQTGEEQYF

clone size: NA
J gene: TRBJ1-1
V gene: TRBV19
CDR3 length: 13
D gene: NA
CDR3 DNA: TGTGCCAGTCGGGACACGAGGAACACTGAAGCTTTCTTT
CDR3 protein: CASRDTRNTEAFF

clone size: NA
J gene: TRBJ1-5
V gene: TRBV6-1
CDR3 length: 18
D gene: NA
CDR3 DNA: TGTGCCAGCAGTGATTCCTTTGGACATTTTTTGGGCAATCAGCCCCAGCATTTT
CDR3 protein: CASSDSFGHFLGNQPQHF

clone size: NA
J gene: TRBJ2-3
V gene: TRBV19
CDR3 length: 13
D gene: NA
CDR3 DNA: TGTGCCAGTAGACCAGGGAGCACAGATACGCAGTATTTT
CDR3 protein: CASRPGSTDTQYF

clone size: NA
J gene: TRBJ1-1
V gene: TRBV2
CDR3 length: 13
D gene: NA
CDR3 DNA: TGTGCCAGCGGACAGTCTCCGAACACTGAAGCTTTCTTT
CDR3 protein: CASGQSPNTEAFF

clone size: NA
J gene: TRBJ1-2
V gene: TRBV12-5
CDR3 length: 11
D gene: NA
CDR3 DNA: TGTGCTAGTGGTTTGATAGGACAAACCTTCTTC
CDR3 protein: CASGLIGQTFF

clone size: NA
J gene: TRBJ1-1
V gene: TRBV11-2
CDR3 length: 14
D gene: NA
CDR3 DNA: TGTGCCAGCAGCTTAACACAGGGTAACACTGAAGCTTTCTTT
CDR3 protein: CASSLTQGNTEAFF

clone size: NA
J gene: TRBJ2-1
V gene: TRBV11-3
CDR3 length: 14
D gene: TRBD2
CDR3 DNA: TGTGCCAGCAGCAAGCCCGGGACTAATTTTGAGCAGTTCTTC
CDR3 protein: CASSKPGTNFEQFF

clone size: NA
J gene: TRBJ1-5
V gene: TRBV6-1
CDR3 length: 13
D gene: NA
CDR3 DNA: TGTGCCAGCAGTGAAACCCAGGGTGAGCCCCAGCATTTT
CDR3 protein: CASSETQGEPQHF

clone size: NA
J gene: TRBJ1-1
V gene: TRBV18
CDR3 length: 14
D gene: TRBD1
CDR3 DNA: TGTGCCAGCTCACTTCTTGGACAGGGCACTGAAGCTTTCTTT
CDR3 protein: CASSLLGQGTEAFF

clone size: NA
J gene: TRBJ2-2
V gene: TRBV7-7
CDR3 length: 15
D gene: TRBD1
CDR3 DNA: TGTGCCAGCAGCCCCGGGGGACAGGGGACCGGGGAGCTGTTTTTT
CDR3 protein: CASSPGGQGTGELFF

clone size: NA
J gene: TRBJ1-2
V gene: TRBV19
CDR3 length: 16
D gene: NA
CDR3 DNA: TGTGCCAGTAGTCCGGTCAGTGGGGAGTCCGAAAGTGGCTACACCTTC
CDR3 protein: CASSPVSGESESGYTF

clone size: NA
J gene: TRBJ1-2
V gene: TRBV5-6
CDR3 length: 15
D gene: NA
CDR3 DNA: TGTGCCAGCAGCCTTACAGGCTTTTCTAACTATGGCTACACCTTC
CDR3 protein: CASSLTGFSNYGYTF

clone size: NA
J gene: TRBJ2-1
V gene: TRBV28
CDR3 length: 15
D gene: NA
CDR3 DNA: TGTGCCAGTAGCGTTGTCGGGGGGCCATACAATGAGCAGTTCTTC
CDR3 protein: CASSVVGGPYNEQFF

clone size: NA
J gene: TRBJ2-7
V gene: TRBV5-4
CDR3 length: 16
D gene: TRBD2
CDR3 DNA: TGTGCCAGCAGCTCGCGGGGTAGCGGGGCTCTAGGGGAGCAGTACTTC
CDR3 protein: CASSSRGSGALGEQYF

clone size: few
J gene: TRBJ1-1
V gene: TRBV3-1/TRBV3-2
CDR3 length: 14
D gene: TRBD1
CDR3 DNA: TGTGCCAGCACCCCTCGGGACAGGGGGGCTGAAGCTTTCTTT
CDR3 protein: CASTPRDRGAEAFF

clone size: NA
J gene: TRBJ2-7
V gene: TRBV27
CDR3 length: 20
D gene: NA
CDR3 DNA: TGTGCCAGCAGTTTCTTAAGCCTCCAGGGGGGCGGGGGGCTGAGCTACGAGCAGTACTTC
CDR3 protein: CASSFLSLQGGGGLSYEQYF

clone size: NA
J gene: TRBJ1-4
V gene: TRBV14
CDR3 length: 14
D gene: NA
CDR3 DNA: TGTGCCAGCAGCCCCAGGGGTTTTGGCGAAAAACTGTTTTTT
CDR3 protein: CASSPRGFGEKLFF

clone size: NA
J gene: TRBJ1-2
V gene: TRBV5-1
CDR3 length: 13
D gene: NA
CDR3 DNA: TGCGCCAGCGGGGCTGGGGAAGACTATGGCTACACCTTC
CDR3 protein: CASGAGEDYGYTF

clone size: NA
J gene: TRBJ1-2
V gene: TRBV15
CDR3 length: 15
D gene: TRBD1
CDR3 DNA: TGTGCCACCAGCAGCCGGGACAGGGGGTACTATGGCTACACCTTC
CDR3 protein: CATSSRDRGYYGYTF

clone size: NA
J gene: TRBJ2-7
V gene: TRBV2
CDR3 length: 15
D gene: TRBD1
CDR3 DNA: TGTGCCAGCAGTTCCGGGACAGGGCTTTCCTACGAGCAGTACTTC
CDR3 protein: CASSSGTGLSYEQYF

clone size: NA
J gene: TRBJ2-7
V gene: TRBV24-1
CDR3 length: 16
D gene: TRBD2
CDR3 DNA: TGTGCCACCAGTGACCCCCCCGGGACTAGTGCCTACGAGCAGTACTTC
CDR3 protein: CATSDPPGTSAYEQYF

clone size: NA
J gene: TRBJ2-3
V gene: TRBV29-1
CDR3 length: 16
D gene: TRBD1
CDR3 DNA: TGCAGCGTTGAACCCGGGACAGGGGGCGGGCAAGATACGCAGTATTTT
CDR3 protein: CSVEPGTGGGQDTQYF

clone size: NA
J gene: TRBJ2-1
V gene: TRBV7-2
CDR3 length: 11
D gene: NA
CDR3 DNA: TGTGCCAGCAGCTACAGTAATGAGCAGTTCTTC
CDR3 protein: CASSYSNEQFF

clone size: NA
J gene: TRBJ1-6
V gene: TRBV21-1
CDR3 length: 13
D gene: NA
CDR3 DNA: TGTGCCAGCAGCAAAGAGGAGGGTTCACCCCTCCACTTT
CDR3 protein: CASSKEEGSPLHF

clone size: NA
J gene: TRBJ2-7
V gene: TRBV19
CDR3 length: 14
D gene: TRBD2
CDR3 DNA: TGTGCCAGTAGTACAGCGGGAGGAACCTACGAGCAGTACTTC
CDR3 protein: CASSTAGGTYEQYF

clone size: NA
J gene: TRBJ2-2
V gene: TRBV24-1
CDR3 length: 18
D gene: TRBD2
CDR3 DNA: TGTGCCACCAGTCCCCGGGGAAGCGGGGGGACGAACACCGGGGAGCTGTTTTTT
CDR3 protein: CATSPRGSGGTNTGELFF

clone size: NA
J gene: TRBJ1-6
V gene: TRBV28
CDR3 length: 16
D gene: TRBD1
CDR3 DNA: TGTGCCAGCAGTTTAGGGGACAGGGGGTTTGATTCACCCCTCCACTTT
CDR3 protein: CASSLGDRGFDSPLHF

clone size: NA
J gene: TRBJ1-1
V gene: TRBV25-1
CDR3 length: 14
D gene: TRBD1
CDR3 DNA: TGTGCCAGCGGGGGACAGGGAATGAACACTGAAGCTTTCTTT
CDR3 protein: CASGGQGMNTEAFF

clone size: NA
J gene: TRBJ2-7
V gene: TRBV6-2/TRBV6-3
CDR3 length: 17
D gene: NA
CDR3 DNA: TGTGCCAGCAGTTATTCCCGCCGCGGGCAGTTCGGGCGCGAGCAGTACTTC
CDR3 protein: CASSYSRRGQFGREQYF

clone size: NA
J gene: TRBJ2-2
V gene: TRBV19
CDR3 length: 14
D gene: TRBD2
CDR3 DNA: TGTGCCAGTAGCCAAGCGGGAGGGGCCGGGGAGCTGTTTTTT
CDR3 protein: CASSQAGGAGELFF

clone size: NA
J gene: TRBJ2-1
V gene: TRBV11-2
CDR3 length: 15
D gene: NA
CDR3 DNA: TGTGCCAGCAGCTTATCGGGGTCCTTTCTCAATGAGCAGTTCTTC
CDR3 protein: CASSLSGSFLNEQFF

clone size: NA
J gene: TRBJ2-1
V gene: TRBV19
CDR3 length: 13
D gene: TRBD1
CDR3 DNA: TGTGCCAGTAGTATATCCCAGGGGGCTGAGCAGTTCTTC
CDR3 protein: CASSISQGAEQFF

clone size: NA
J gene: TRBJ1-2
V gene: TRBV20-1
CDR3 length: 11
D gene: NA
CDR3 DNA: TGCAGTGCTACCACTACGGGAGGCTACACCTTC
CDR3 protein: CSATTTGGYTF

clone size: NA
J gene: TRBJ1-2
V gene: TRBV7-9
CDR3 length: 14
D gene: TRBD1
CDR3 DNA: TGTGCCAGCAGCCCCGGACAGGGAGAAGGTGGCTACACCTTC
CDR3 protein: CASSPGQGEGGYTF

clone size: NA
J gene: TRBJ2-3
V gene: TRBV5-1
CDR3 length: 17
D gene: TRBD2
CDR3 DNA: TGCGCCAGCAGCTCGTTTCCGGGACTAGCGCCAGGGAGTCCGCAGTATTTT
CDR3 protein: CASSSFPGLAPGSPQYF

clone size: NA
J gene: TRBJ1-2
V gene: TRBV30
CDR3 length: 14
D gene: TRBD1
CDR3 DNA: TGTGCCGGGAAGGGGGCCGGTTTTAACTATGGCTACACCTTC
CDR3 protein: CAGKGAGFNYGYTF

clone size: NA
J gene: TRBJ1-3
V gene: TRBV30
CDR3 length: 13
D gene: NA
CDR3 DNA: TGTGCCTGGAGTATGACAGTAGGAAACACCATATATTTT
CDR3 protein: CAWSMTVGNTIYF

clone size: NA
J gene: TRBJ1-5
V gene: TRBV5-6
CDR3 length: 14
D gene: NA
CDR3 DNA: TGTGCCAGCTCGCGGTATTATAGCAATCAGCCCCAGCATTTT
CDR3 protein: CASSRYYSNQPQHF

clone size: NA
J gene: TRBJ1-5
V gene: TRBV5-6
CDR3 length: 16
D gene: NA
CDR3 DNA: TGTGCCAGCAGCTTAGGGACTGGTCGGAGGGATCAGCCCCAGCATTTT
CDR3 protein: CASSLGTGRRDQPQHF

clone size: NA
J gene: TRBJ1-2
V gene: TRBV3-1/TRBV3-2
CDR3 length: 15
D gene: NA
CDR3 DNA: TGTGCCAGCAGCCAAACCCTGAACAGGGATCAAGGCTACACCTTC
CDR3 protein: CASSQTLNRDQGYTF

clone size: NA
J gene: TRBJ2-3
V gene: TRBV10-3
CDR3 length: 14
D gene: NA
CDR3 DNA: TGTGCCATCAGTGGCCAGGGCCTCACAGATACGCAGTATTTT
CDR3 protein: CAISGQGLTDTQYF

clone size: NA
J gene: TRBJ2-3
V gene: TRBV18
CDR3 length: 13
D gene: NA
CDR3 DNA: TGTGCCAGCTCACCACCGTTACTTCCTACGCAGTATTTT
CDR3 protein: CASSPPLLPTQYF

clone size: NA
J gene: TRBJ2-5
V gene: TRBV5-6
CDR3 length: 14
D gene: TRBD1
CDR3 DNA: TGTGCCAGCAGCCCGAGGGGGCTCCAAGAGACCCAGTACTTC
CDR3 protein: CASSPRGLQETQYF

clone size: NA
J gene: TRBJ1-2
V gene: TRBV6-5
CDR3 length: 13
D gene: TRBD1
CDR3 DNA: TGTGCCAGCAGTAGGGACAGGGAATATGGCTACACCTTC
CDR3 protein: CASSRDREYGYTF

clone size: NA
J gene: TRBJ2-1
V gene: TRBV18
CDR3 length: 11
D gene: NA
CDR3 DNA: TGTGCCAGCTCACCTGAGAGGGAGCAGTTCTTC
CDR3 protein: CASSPEREQFF